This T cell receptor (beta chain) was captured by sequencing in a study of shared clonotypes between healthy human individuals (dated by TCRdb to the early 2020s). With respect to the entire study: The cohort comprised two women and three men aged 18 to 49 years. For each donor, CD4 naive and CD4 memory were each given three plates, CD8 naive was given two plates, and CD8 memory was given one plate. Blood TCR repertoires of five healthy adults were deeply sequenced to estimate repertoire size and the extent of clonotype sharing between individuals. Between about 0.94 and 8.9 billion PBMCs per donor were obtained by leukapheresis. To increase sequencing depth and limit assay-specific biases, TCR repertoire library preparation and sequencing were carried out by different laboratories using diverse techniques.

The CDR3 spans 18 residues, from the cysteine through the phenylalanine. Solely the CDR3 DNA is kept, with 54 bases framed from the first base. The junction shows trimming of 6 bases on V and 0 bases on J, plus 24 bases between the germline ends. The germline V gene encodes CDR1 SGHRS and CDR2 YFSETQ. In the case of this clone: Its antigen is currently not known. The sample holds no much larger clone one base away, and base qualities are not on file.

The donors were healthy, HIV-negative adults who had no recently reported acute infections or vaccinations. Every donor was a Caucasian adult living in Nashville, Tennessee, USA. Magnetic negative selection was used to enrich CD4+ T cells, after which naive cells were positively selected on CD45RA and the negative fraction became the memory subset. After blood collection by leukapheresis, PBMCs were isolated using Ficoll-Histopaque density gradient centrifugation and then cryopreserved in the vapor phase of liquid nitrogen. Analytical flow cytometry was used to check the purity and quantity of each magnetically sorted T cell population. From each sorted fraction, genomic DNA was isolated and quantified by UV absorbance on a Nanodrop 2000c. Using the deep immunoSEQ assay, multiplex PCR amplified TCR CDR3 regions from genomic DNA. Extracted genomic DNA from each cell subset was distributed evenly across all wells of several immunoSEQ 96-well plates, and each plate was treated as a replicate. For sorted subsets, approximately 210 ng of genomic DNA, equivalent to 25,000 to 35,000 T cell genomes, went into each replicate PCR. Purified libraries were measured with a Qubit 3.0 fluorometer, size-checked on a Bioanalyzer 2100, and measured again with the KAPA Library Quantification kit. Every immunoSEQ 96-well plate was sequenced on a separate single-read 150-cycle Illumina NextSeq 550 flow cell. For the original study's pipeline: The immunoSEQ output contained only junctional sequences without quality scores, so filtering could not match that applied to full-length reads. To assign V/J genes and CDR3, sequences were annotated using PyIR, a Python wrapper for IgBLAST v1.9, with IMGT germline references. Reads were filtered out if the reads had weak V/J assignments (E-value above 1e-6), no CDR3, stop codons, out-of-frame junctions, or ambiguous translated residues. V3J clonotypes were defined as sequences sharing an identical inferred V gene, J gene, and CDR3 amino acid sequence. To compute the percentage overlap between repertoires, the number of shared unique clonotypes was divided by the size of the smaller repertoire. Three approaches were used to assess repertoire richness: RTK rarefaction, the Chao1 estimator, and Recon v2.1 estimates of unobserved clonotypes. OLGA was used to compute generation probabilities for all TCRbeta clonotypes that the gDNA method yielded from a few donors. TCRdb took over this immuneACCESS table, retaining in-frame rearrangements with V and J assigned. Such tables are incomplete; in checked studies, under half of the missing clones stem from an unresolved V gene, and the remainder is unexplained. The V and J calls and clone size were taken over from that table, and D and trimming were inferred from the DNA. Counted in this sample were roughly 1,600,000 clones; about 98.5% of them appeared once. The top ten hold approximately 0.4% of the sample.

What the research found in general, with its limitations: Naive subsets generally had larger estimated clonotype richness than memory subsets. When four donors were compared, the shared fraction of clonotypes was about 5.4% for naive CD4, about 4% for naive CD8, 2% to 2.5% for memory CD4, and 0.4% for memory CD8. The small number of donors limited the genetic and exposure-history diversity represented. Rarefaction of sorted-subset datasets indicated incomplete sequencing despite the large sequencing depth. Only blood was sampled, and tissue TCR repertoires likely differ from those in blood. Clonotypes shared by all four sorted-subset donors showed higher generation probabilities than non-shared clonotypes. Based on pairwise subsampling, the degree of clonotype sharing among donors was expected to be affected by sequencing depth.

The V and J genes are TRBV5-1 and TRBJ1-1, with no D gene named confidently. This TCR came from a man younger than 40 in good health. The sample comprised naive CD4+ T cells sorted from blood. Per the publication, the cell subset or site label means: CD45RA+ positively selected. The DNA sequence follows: TGCGCCAGCAATTTGCCCAAAACCTCCGAGACGGTGAACACTGAAGCTTTCTTT. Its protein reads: CASNLPKTSETVNTEAFF. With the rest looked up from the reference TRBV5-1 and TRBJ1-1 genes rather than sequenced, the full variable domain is KAGVTQTPRYLIKTRGQQVTLSCSPISGHRSVSWYQQTPGQGLQFLFEYFSETQRNKGNFPGRFSGRQFSNSRSEMNVSTLELGDSALYLCASNLPKTSETVNTEAFFGQGTRLTVV.